A single sample gave rise to the 20 T cell receptor beta chains below, sequenced in a study of post-analysis software for immune sequencing data. Incorporated into the TCR beta cDNA libraries were unique molecular identifiers, which served to reduce PCR and sequencing biases. Each CDR3 protein is one row after TCRdb ran MiXCR on the PCR reads. The table has approximately 160,000 distinct CDR3 sequences, 25% to 35% seen once. Antigens of these TCRs are unknown. The study's findings and limits: TRBV5-6, TRBV5-1 and TRBV20-1 were among five TRBV segments more frequent in patients than controls.

Sequencing was done on a sample of blood. The receptors stem from a girl aged 5 to 17 with multiple sclerosis.

This clonotype was picked up many times. The chain combines TRBV20-1 with TRBJ2-1; D uncertain. CDR3 length: 12 residues. From germline, CDR1 is DFQATT and CDR2 SNEGSKA (reference sequence). Trimming pared 3 bases from V and 9 bases from J, leaving 12 bases between. The CDR3 protein is CSASGAGFEQFF. CDR3 in DNA: TGCAGTGCTAGCGGAGCCGGGTTTGAGCAGTTCTTC.

V is TRBV6-5 and J is TRBJ1-6; D unclear. The CDR3 extends over 12 amino acids. Trimming cost V 7 bases and J 8 bases, with 9 bases left between them. The V gene's germline CDR1 is MNHEY and CDR2 SVGAGI. This chain's CDR3 is CASTYGDSPLHF. The CDR3 DNA follows: TGTGCCAGCACCTATGGGGATTCACCCCTCCACTTT.

A few counts support this clonotype. The chain carries TRBV14 and TRBJ2-5; perhaps TRBD2 as D (5 bases). The J call may be mistaken, given a closer DNA end match to TRBJ2-7. The CDR3 contains 13 residues. Per germline, CDR1 SGHDN and CDR2 FVKESK. Written as DNA, the CDR3 is TGTGCCAGCAGCCAGGTGGAGGCGGTCGAGCAGTACTTC. The encoded protein is CASSQVEAVEQYF.

Remarks on this clonotype: With a much larger clone just one base away, this may be a read error. The V gene is TRBV5-1, the J gene TRBJ2-3; D remains unclear. The CDR3 is made up of 15 amino acids. Deletions cut 0 bases from V and 6 bases from J, with 14 bases between. CDR1 and CDR2 from the germline V gene are SGHRS and YFSETQ. The CDR3 coding sequence is TGCGCCAGCAGCTTGGCCCTTCTCACGGGTGATACGCAGTATTTT. It is translated as CASSLALLTGDTQYF. Looking up the rest from reference TRBV5-1 and TRBJ2-3 gives the full variable domain: KAGVTQTPRYLIKTRGQQVTLSCSPISGHRSVSWYQQTPGQGLQFLFEYFSETQRNKGNFPGRFSGRQFSNSRSEMNVSTLELGDSALYLCASSLALLTGDTQYFGPGTRLTVL.

Only a few counts were recorded for this clonotype. The CDR3 bases are TGCAGCGTTCGACGACAGAACACTGAAGCTTTCTTT. This codes for CSVRRQNTEAFF. The J gene is TRBJ1-1, the V gene TRBV29-1; D gene ambiguous. The germline V gene encodes CDR1 SQVTM and CDR2 ANQGSEA. The V gene lost 5 bases and the J gene lost 1 base, with 8 bases spanning the gap. This CDR3 comprises 12 residues. Complete variable domain (other parts from reference TRBV29-1 and TRBJ1-1): SAVISQKPSRDICQRGTSLTIQCQVDSQVTMMFWYRQQPGQSLTLIATANQGSEATYESGFVIDKFPISRPNLTFSTLTVSNMSPEDSSIYLCSVRRQNTEAFFGQGTRLTVV.

The chain joins TRBV27 to TRBJ1-6, with TRBD1 as a possible D gene (5 bases). The CDR3 loop spans 16 amino acids. Germline V CDR1 and CDR2: MNHEY, SMNVEV (reference sequence). Trimming removed 4 bases from V and 6 bases from J, with 16 bases in between. The CDR3 coding sequence is TGTGCCAGCAGTTCGATAGGGGATTTTCGTAATTCACCCCTCCACTTT. This translates into CASSSIGDFRNSPLHF.

The genes are TRBV9 and TRBJ1-5, with D hard to call. This CDR3 has 12 amino acids. Germline CDR1 reads SGDLS; CDR2 reads YYNGEE. Trimming removed 2 bases at V and 5 bases at J, with 5 bases between. CDR3 protein: CASSVGDQPQHF. The DNA for the CDR3 is TGTGCCAGCAGCGTTGGGGATCAGCCCCAGCATTTT.

As for this clonotype: A much larger clone is a single base away; this may be a read error. CDR3 sequence (DNA): TGTACCAGCAGTGAATCGGGACTAGCGGCTTACTACGAGCAGTACTTC. Its translation: CTSSESGLAAYYEQYF. V gene TRBV25-1 combines with J gene TRBJ2-7; TRBD2 aligns across 11 bases. Germline assignment: CDR1 MGHDK and CDR2 SYGVNS. This CDR3 is built from 16 residues.

A few counts support this clonotype. CDR3 residues: CASSVTGRLQETQYF. CDR3 coding DNA: TGTGCCAGCAGCGTGACAGGGAGACTACAAGAGACCCAGTACTTC. The chain is built from TRBV14 and TRBJ2-5, with TRBD1 identical over 7 bases. V shed 5 bases and J 2 bases; nucleotides not matched to a gene: 8. This CDR3 is 15 amino acids long. Germline lookup yields CDR1 SGHDN and CDR2 FVKESK.

V is TRBV5-1 and J is TRBJ2-1; TRBD1 aligns across 8 bases. The CDR3 is made up of 15 amino acids. CDR1 is SGHRS and CDR2 is YFSETQ in the germline V gene. V dropped 4 bases and J dropped 2; count of bases not matched to a gene: 5. The CDR3 loop is CASSPQGEPYNEQFF. The CDR3 DNA is TGCGCCAGCAGCCCACAGGGGGAGCCCTACAATGAGCAGTTCTTC.

This clonotype was counted ten times or more. The chain joins TRBV4-1 to TRBJ2-1; the D gene is possibly TRBD2 (7 bases). This CDR3 is built from 14 residues. Germline lookup yields CDR1 MGHRA and CDR2 YSYEKL. V shed 10 bases and J shed 7 bases, with 20 bases lying between them. The CDR3 region has the DNA TGCGCCACAAGGGGGGGAGTAGGATGGAATGAGCAGTTCTTC. Translating gives CATRGGVGWNEQFF.

This clonotype appeared many times. The genes are TRBV25-1 and TRBJ2-1; a possible D gene is TRBD1 (6 bases). The CDR3 loop spans 16 amino acids. Germline CDR1 is MGHDK and CDR2 is SYGVNS. The V gene lost 5 bases and the J gene lost 6 bases, with 20 bases spanning the gap. DNA for the CDR3: TGTGCCAGCAGTCCCAATAGGCCCGGACAGAGCAATGAGCAGTTCTTC. It specifies CASSPNRPGQSNEQFF.

To note about this clonotype: A much larger clonotype is one base distant, so this may be a read error. J is TRBJ2-7 and V is TRBV29-1; D is possibly TRBD2 (5 bases). From germline, CDR1 is SQVTM and CDR2 ANQGSEA. This CDR3 region has 13 residues. CDR3 loop: CSIETGFSYEQYF. CDR3 nucleotides: TGCAGCATTGAAACGGGATTCTCCTACGAGCAGTACTTC.

A note on this clonotype: A much larger clone differs by one base, so this may be a read error. The chain employs TRBV10-3 and TRBJ2-1; the D is unclear. The CDR3 consists of 15 residues. The V gene's germline CDR1 is ENHRY and CDR2 SYGVKD. DNA for the CDR3: TGTGCCATCAGTAAGTCGAAGACTTCCTCGTATGAGCAGTTCTTC. This gives the protein CAISKSKTSSYEQFF.

This clonotype was counted many times. J is TRBJ1-2 and V is TRBV12-3 or TRBV12-4, with 11 nucleotides matching TRBD1. Losses at the gene ends were 5 bases for V and 8 bases for J; bases not matched to a gene: 4. This CDR3 comprises 13 residues. The CDR3 nucleotides read TGTGCCAGCAGTCCAGGGACAGGGGGAGGCTACACCTTC. This encodes CASSPGTGGGYTF.

This clonotype was recorded a few times. This sequence joins TRBV29-1 and TRBJ2-5; no clear D. Germline V gives CDR1 SQVTM, CDR2 ANQGSEA. The CDR3 sequence is 11 residues long. Trimming cost V 2 bases and J 3 bases, with 4 bases left between them. The CDR3 region is CSVEQKETQYF. In nucleotides, the CDR3 is TGCAGCGTTGAACAGAAAGAGACCCAGTACTTC.

This clonotype was counted only a few times. This chain connects TRBV10-3 to TRBJ1-1; 7 bases line up with TRBD1. Germline values: CDR1 ENHRY, CDR2 SYGVKD. Unmatched junction bases numbered 9, after V lost 0 bases and J lost 2 bases. This CDR3 is built from 17 residues. CDR3 sequence reads: CAISESGGGAGNTEAFF. The CDR3 coding sequence is TGTGCCATCAGTGAGTCGGGAGGGGGCGCGGGAAACACTGAAGCTTTCTTT.

The gene calls are TRBV18 and TRBJ2-5; D uncertain. This CDR3 comprises 15 residues. Germline CDR1 and CDR2: KGHSH and LQKENI. V was pared by 0 bases and J by 4 bases, with 12 bases between. Here the CDR3 DNA reads TGTGCCAGCTCACCACCAGAACTCGGTGGAGAGACCCAGTACTTC. Amino acid sequence: CASSPPELGGETQYF.

Concerning this clonotype itself: A read error is possible here, since a much larger clone lies one base away. The V gene is TRBV27, the J gene TRBJ2-5; D is unresolved. The closer fit of TRBJ2-7 to the DNA end suggests the J call may be wrong. Per germline, CDR1 MNHEY and CDR2 SMNVEV (reference sequence). CDR3 length: 13 amino acids. The CDR3: CVSSFGSAYEQYF. The CDR3 region has the DNA TGTGTCAGCAGTTTCGGCAGTGCCTACGAGCAGTACTTC.

This clonotype was observed at least ten times. The chain is built from TRBV18 and TRBJ2-7; 10 nucleotides agree with TRBD1. Germline CDR1 reads KGHSH; CDR2 reads LQKENI. CDR3 size: 15 residues. The junction had 1 base not matched to a gene; V was cut back by 0 bases and J by 2 bases. The CDR3 DNA reads TGTGCCAGCTCACCACCGGGACAGGGGACCTACGAGCAGTACTTC. Amino acid sequence: CASSPPGQGTYEQYF.